This T cell receptor (beta chain) was observed in a study of OX40 agonist ivuxolimab in advanced cancers. This CDR3 has 11 amino acids. Trimming left V 4 bases short and J 4 bases short, with 5 bases between. Germline V gives CDR1 SQVTM, CDR2 ANQGSEA. Whole-study results and caveats: In the 0.1 to 3.0 mg/kg range, CD4+ and CD8+ blood T cells had expanded clonally by week 6. Low levels of normalized T-cell clonal expansion also appeared in some nonresponders. There were, on average, more expanded clones in CD8+ T cells than in CD4+.

Turning to this clone: Its target is not known.

TCRdb's copy holds only in-frame clones and misses some; the assay was immunoSEQ multiplex PCR. Among around 58,000 clones listed, 80% to 90% were seen once. This TCR came from an adult with an advanced solid tumor such as melanoma, head and neck, liver or kidney cancer. V gene TRBV29-1 combines with J gene TRBJ1-3; D is uncertain. The sample consisted of CD4+ or CD8+ T cells sorted from blood, taken in a trial of the OX40 agonist ivuxolimab. CDR3 in amino acids: CSVVFGNTIYF. The DNA for the CDR3 is TGCAGCGTTGTTTTCGGAAACACCATATATTTT.